A single T cell receptor beta chain is shown here with its context. This clone's antigen is unknown. No clone much larger than this one lies a single base away; base qualities are absent. The sample originates from a study of shared clonotypes between healthy human individuals (dated by TCRdb to 2019 to 2021). Broadly, across the study: A few men and two women, aged 18 to 49 years, made up the cohort. To estimate repertoire size and how much clonotypes are shared between individuals, the study performed deep sequencing of blood TCR repertoires from roughly five healthy adults. Libraries were prepared and TCR repertoires were sequenced by different laboratories using diverse techniques, in order to increase sequencing depth and limit assay-specific biases. Per donor, three plates each were used for CD4 naive and CD4 memory, two for CD8 naive, and one for CD8 memory. Per donor, leukapheresis produced somewhere between about 0.94 and 9.5 billion PBMCs.

Using the deep immunoSEQ assay, TCR CDR3 regions were amplified from genomic DNA by multiplex PCR. Genomic DNA extracted from each cell subset was distributed evenly over all wells of several immunoSEQ 96-well plates, and each plate served as one replicate. Each replicate PCR for sorted subsets received roughly 0.2 ug genomic DNA, equal to about 30,000 T cell genomes. The purified libraries were quantified using a Qubit 3.0 fluorometer, sized with a Bioanalyzer 2100, and then quantified again using the KAPA Library Quantification kit. Every immunoSEQ 96-well plate was sequenced on a separate single-read 150-cycle Illumina NextSeq 550 flow cell. Per the original workflow: The immunoSEQ output contained only junctional sequences without quality scores, so filtering could not match that applied to full-length reads. To assign V/J genes and CDR3, sequences were annotated against IMGT germline references using PyIR, a Python wrapper for IgBLAST v1.9. Any read was removed if the V/J assignment was weak (E-value above 1e-6), the CDR3 was missing, or the read contained stop codons, out-of-frame junctions, or ambiguous translated residues. V3J clonotypes were defined by identical inferred V gene, J gene, and CDR3 amino acid sequence. Percentage overlap between repertoires was computed as shared unique clonotypes divided by the size of the smaller repertoire. Repertoire richness was assessed with RTK rarefaction, the Chao1 estimator, and Recon v2.1 estimates of unobserved clonotypes. For all TCRbeta clonotypes obtained by the gDNA method from several donors, generation probabilities were computed with OLGA. Sourced from immuneACCESS, this table was stored by TCRdb with only in-frame sequences that have V and J called. A share of the clones is absent; for the studies checked, an unresolved V gene accounts for under half, and the remainder has no known explanation. The DNA was the basis for D and trimming; V, J and clone size are from that table. The sample table records more than 1.2 million clones; 97% to 99% of these occur just once. The top ten constitute under 0.45% of the sample.

V trim: 5 bases; J trim: 5 bases; unmatched bases: 6. Inclusive of the bounding cysteine and phenylalanine, the CDR3 is 15 residues long. The only DNA kept is the CDR3, 45 bases in frame from the first base. From the germline V gene (reference sequence), CDR1 is SEHNR and CDR2 is FQNEAQ. Healthy HIV-negative adults with no recently reported acute infections or vaccinations were included as donors. Every donor was a Caucasian adult living in Nashville, Tennessee, USA. Magnetic negative selection was used to enrich CD4+ T cells, after which naive cells were positively selected on CD45RA and the negative fraction became the memory subset. Blood was collected by leukapheresis, and PBMCs were isolated by Ficoll-Histopaque density gradient centrifugation and then cryopreserved in liquid nitrogen vapor phase. Analytical flow cytometry was used to check the purity and quantity of each magnetically sorted T cell population. Genomic DNA was isolated from every sorted fraction and measured by UV absorbance on a Nanodrop 2000c.

Broad study findings and their caveats: About 5% of naive CD4, roughly 3.5% of naive CD8, about 2.5% of memory CD4, and over 0.35% of memory CD8 clonotypes were shared across several donors. Larger estimated clonotype richness was generally found for naive subsets than for memory subsets. Pairwise subsampling indicated that sequencing depth was expected to affect the degree of clonotype sharing among donors. Because the study included a small number of donors, the genetic and exposure-history diversity represented was limited. Rarefaction of sorted-subset datasets indicated incomplete sequencing despite the large sequencing depth. Compared with non-shared clonotypes, clonotypes shared by all four sorted-subset donors had higher generation probabilities. Sampling was restricted to blood, and TCR repertoires in tissues likely differ from the TCR repertoires found in blood.

This chain is built from TRBV7-9 and TRBJ2-3; a stretch of 11 junction bases matches TRBD2. The specimen was naive CD4+ T cells sorted from blood. The cell subset or site label of this sample denotes: CD45RA+ positively selected. This sequence was found in a man aged 25 to 40 in good health. This receptor has the CDR3 CASSPGTSGRDTQYF. The nucleotide sequence is given as TGTGCCAGCAGCCCCGGGACTAGCGGAAGAGATACGCAGTATTTT.